This T cell receptor (beta chain) was captured by sequencing in a study of T-cell memory formation after mild COVID-19. V lost 2 bases to trimming and J lost 2 bases, with 10 bases between them. Germline CDR1 reads SGHDT; CDR2 reads YYEEEE. The CDR3 length is 14 residues. MiXCR, applied by TCRdb to the 5' RACE reads, yields one record per CDR3 protein. The sample records 580,000 or so distinct CDR3 sequences, around 15% being singletons. This TCR came from an adult woman who had mild COVID-19 (a few samples of this study predate the infection). Cell type and time point are not known. Sequenced sample: PBMCs or a T cell subset sorted from them (not recorded which). The chain links TRBV5-6 to TRBJ2-5, with no clear D. The CDR3 nucleotides read TGTGCCAGCAGCTTTAGGCAGCGACAAGAGACCCAGTACTTC. As protein: CASSFRQRQETQYF.